A single sample gave rise to the 14 T cell receptor beta chains below, sequenced in a study of blood T cells in healthy people across ages. The second PCR ran roughly 7 to 12 cycles with a sample-barcoded 5' primer and J-beta primers. TCRdb re-derived calls from the 5' RACE reads in MiXCR, one entry per CDR3 protein. The table lists roughly 800,000 distinct CDR3 sequences, about three fifths of them singletons, with roughly 22% in the top ten. The sample taken for sequencing was blood. The origin of the receptors is a young man in good health.

The rearrangement uses TRBV13 and TRBJ2-4; D possibly corresponds to TRBD1 (6 bases). The end of the DNA fits TRBJ2-7 better, so the J call may be wrong. Germline V gene lookup returns CDR1 PRHDT and CDR2 FYEKMQ (reference sequence). The CDR3 has 14 amino acids. The CDR3 is CASSSSQGYYEQYF. In DNA, the CDR3 is TGTGCCAGCAGCTCTTCCCAGGGGTACTACGAGCAGTACTTC.

The gene calls are TRBV20-1 and TRBJ2-1, with 16 bases identical to TRBD2. V lost 6 bases to trimming and J lost 5 bases; unmatched junction nucleotides: 13. From germline, CDR1 is DFQATT and CDR2 SNEGSKA (reference sequence). The CDR3 loop spans 18 amino acids. The CDR3 DNA follows: TGCAGTGCGCGTACCGGGACTAGCGGGAGGGCCCATAACAATGAGCAGTTCTTC. Residues: CSARTGTSGRAHNNEQFF.

The chain recombines TRBV27 with TRBJ2-7; D remains unclear. The CDR3 spans 15 residues. Trimming took 2 bases from V and 2 from J, leaving 13 bases between them. Germline V gives CDR1 MNHEY, CDR2 SMNVEV (reference sequence). CDR3 residues: CASSLTAELPYEQYF. The CDR3, as DNA: TGTGCCAGCAGTTTAACCGCCGAACTTCCCTACGAGCAGTACTTC.

This clonotype occurred a few times. The chain has TRBV15 and TRBJ1-1, with a weak D call TRBD1 (6 bases). The CDR3 covers 13 residues. In germline, CDR1 is LNHNV, CDR2 YYDKDF (reference sequence). Between the trimmed V and J ends, which lost 1 base and 10 bases, there was a span of 13 bases. The CDR3 is CATSRVQGRRAFF. The CDR3 nucleotides are TGTGCCACCAGCAGAGTCCAGGGGCGGAGAGCTTTCTTT.

A few counts support this clonotype. The chain joins TRBV7-6 to TRBJ1-1; 8 nucleotides line up with TRBD1. There are 15 residues in the CDR3. Germline lookup yields CDR1 SGHVS and CDR2 FNYEAQ. The V and J ends lost 5 bases and 5 bases, in that order; junction bases with no gene match: 10. CDR3 coding DNA: TGTGCCAGCAGCCCGCCCGGACAGGGTCGAACTGAAGCTTTCTTT. Residues: CASSPPGQGRTEAFF. Together with reference TRBV7-6 and TRBJ1-1, the CDR3 gives the full variable domain: GAGVSQSPRYKVTKRGQDVALRCDPISGHVSLYWYRQALGQGPEFLTYFNYEAQQDKSGLPNDRFSAERPEGSISTLTIQRTEQRDSAMYRCASSPPGQGRTEAFFGQGTRLTVV.

The table lists this clonotype with a few counts. This chain joins TRBV6-6 and TRBJ1-2; the match to TRBD1 covers 7 bases. The CDR3 consists of 13 residues. V lost 5 bases to trimming and J lost 4 bases; unmatched junction nucleotides: 4. Germline lookup yields CDR1 MNHNY and CDR2 SVGAGI (reference sequence). CDR3 sequence reads: CASSRGDSYGYTF. The CDR3 DNA follows: TGTGCCAGCAGTCGGGGGGACAGCTATGGCTACACCTTC.

The V gene is TRBV20-1, the J gene TRBJ1-5, with D perhaps TRBD1 (6 bases). The germline V and J ends were trimmed by 0 bases and 7 bases, with 19 bases remaining between them. Germline-derived CDR1 and CDR2 are DFQATT and SNEGSKA (reference sequence). The CDR3 extends over 16 amino acids. CDR3 loop: CSARDTTRGSGQPQHF. DNA for the CDR3: TGCAGTGCTAGAGACACAACGAGGGGGTCGGGACAGCCCCAGCATTTT.

V and J are TRBV7-8 and TRBJ1-2; possibly TRBD1 for D (5 bases). Trimming took off 5 bases at V and 5 bases at J, with 15 bases between the two ends. CDR1 is SGHVS and CDR2 is FQNEAQ in the germline V gene. There are 14 residues in the CDR3. CDR3 sequence: CASSTGGWGYGYTF. The CDR3 DNA follows: TGTGCCAGCAGCACCGGGGGTTGGGGGTATGGCTACACCTTC.

This clonotype was picked up a small number of times. This rearrangement joins TRBV20-1 to TRBJ2-1; TRBD2 might be the D (6 bases). The CDR3 is 13 residues long. Trimming shortened V by 7 bases and J by 1 base, and 11 bases separated the two germline ends. Germline-derived CDR1 and CDR2 are DFQATT and SNEGSKA (reference sequence). CDR3 protein: CSVHGRSYNEQFF. The DNA for the CDR3 is TGCAGTGTCCATGGGAGGTCCTACAATGAGCAGTTCTTC.

The CDR3 reads CASSLGTGQGLGYTF. As DNA, the CDR3 is TGTGCCAGCAGCTTAGGGACGGGACAGGGTCTTGGCTACACCTTC. The gene calls are TRBV7-9 and TRBJ1-2; 9 bases map to TRBD1. There are 15 residues in the CDR3. The germline CDR1 and CDR2 sequences are SEHNR and FQNEAQ (reference sequence). V was clipped by 1 base and J by 7 bases; unmatched bases: 7.

This clonotype was detected only a few times. This chain's CDR3 is CASSRTAYYGYTF. The CDR3 DNA sequence: TGTGCCAGCAGCCGGACAGCCTACTATGGCTACACCTTC. The genes are TRBV6-2 or TRBV6-3 and TRBJ1-2; TRBD1 might be the D (6 bases). This CDR3 is 13 amino acids long. Germline CDR1 reads MNHEY; CDR2 reads SVGEGT. V gave up 6 bases and J gave up 3 bases, with 11 bases separating them.

This chain uses TRBV7-2 with TRBJ2-7; possibly TRBD2 for D (6 bases). Germline V lookup: CDR1 SGHTA, CDR2 FQGNSA. V was pared by 5 bases and J by 3 bases, with 11 bases between. The CDR3 loop spans 13 amino acids. For the CDR3, the DNA is TGTGCCAGCAGCGAATCGGGGGTCTACGAGCAGTACTTC. Its translation is CASSESGVYEQYF.

This chain connects TRBV20-1 to TRBJ2-3, with 12 bases aligning to TRBD1. Per the germline V gene, CDR1 is DFQATT and CDR2 is SNEGSKA (reference sequence). The CDR3 length is 15 residues. The ends lost 6 bases at V and 6 bases at J; junction bases unmatched: 10. The CDR3 reads CSATNPGQGADTQYF. CDR3 sequence (DNA): TGCAGTGCGACGAACCCGGGACAGGGGGCGGATACGCAGTATTTT.

The chain recombines TRBV19 with TRBJ2-1; D is unresolved. Germline V gives CDR1 LNHDA, CDR2 SQIVND (reference sequence). V was shortened by 5 bases and J by 2 bases, with 19 bases between the two germline ends. The CDR3 has 17 amino acids. The CDR3 spells CASSSTPQPRPYNEQFF. DNA of the CDR3: TGTGCCAGTAGTTCAACGCCCCAGCCGCGCCCCTACAATGAGCAGTTCTTC.